This passage covers 6 T cell receptor beta chains from one sample sequenced in a study of blood T cell repertoires in COVID-19. Clones were read by immunoSEQ multiplex PCR, and TCRdb kept only the in-frame ones, dropping some. The sample comprises some 140,000 clones, around 81% of which are singletons, and under 14% rests with the top ten. The material sequenced was peripheral blood. These receptors originate from a human donor in a cohort sampled during active COVID-19.

This chain joins TRBV7-8 and TRBJ1-5; no firm D call. This CDR3 is 15 amino acids long. Germline loops: CDR1 SGHVS, CDR2 FQNEAQ. V was shortened by 3 bases and J by 7 bases, with 16 bases between the two germline ends. CDR3 nucleotide sequence: TGTGCCAGCAGCTTGGGAACGTCGGCGGGCCAGCCCCAGCATTTT. Translation: CASSLGTSAGQPQHF.

V gene TRBV28 combines with J gene TRBJ2-3; 8 nucleotides align to TRBD1. Germline V gene sequence: CDR1 MDHEN, CDR2 SYDVKM. Trimming at V came to 7 bases and at J to 4 bases, leaving 13 bases not matched to a gene. The CDR3 totals 16 residues. Here the CDR3 DNA reads TGTGCCAGCAACCCTCAGGGGGCTATTAGCTCAGATACGCAGTATTTT. Protein: CASNPQGAISSDTQYF.

The chain recombines TRBV7-8 with TRBJ2-2, with D possibly TRBD2 on 6 matching bases. The germline V and J ends were trimmed by 5 bases and 7 bases, with 26 bases remaining between them. The CDR3 is 18 residues long. Germline V gene sequence: CDR1 SGHVS, CDR2 FQNEAQ. The CDR3 spells CASSPDLLTRRRGGELFF. The CDR3 DNA reads as TGTGCCAGCAGCCCAGACCTTTTGACCCGCAGGCGGGGCGGGGAGCTGTTTTTT.

J is TRBJ2-1 and V is TRBV7-9; TRBD2 agrees at 13 bases. This CDR3 comprises 14 residues. The V and J ends lost 7 bases and 9 bases, in that order; junction bases with no gene match: 6. Germline assignment: CDR1 SEHNR and CDR2 FQNEAQ (reference sequence). DNA for the CDR3: TGTGCCAGCATCAGGACTAGCGGGGGTCCTGAGCAGTTCTTC. It specifies CASIRTSGGPEQFF. The variable domain in full, with the rest retrieved from reference TRBV7-9 and TRBJ2-1, is DTGVSQNPRHKITKRGQNVTFRCDPISEHNRLYWYRQTLGQGPEFLTYFQNEAQLEKSRLLSDRFSAERPKGSFSTLEIQRTEQGDSAMYLCASIRTSGGPEQFFGPGTRLTVL.

This chain joins TRBV11-2 and TRBJ2-3; TRBD2 matches 10 bases. The CDR3 is made up of 18 amino acids. Germline CDR1 is SGHAT and CDR2 is FQNNGV. Trimming removed 6 bases from V and 4 bases from J; junction bases left unmatched: 16. CDR3 sequence reads: CASSGAGGSSGGSDTQYF. CDR3 DNA: TGTGCCAGCAGTGGCGCCGGGGGGTCTAGCGGGGGCTCAGATACGCAGTATTTT.

The chain joins TRBV6-5 to TRBJ2-7; 8 positions agree with TRBD1. The V and J ends lost 6 bases and 2 bases, in that order; junction bases with no gene match: 3. The germline CDR1 and CDR2 sequences are MNHEY and SVGAGI. This CDR3 has 13 amino acids. This chain's CDR3 is CASRVQGAYEQYF. CDR3 DNA sequence: TGTGCCAGCAGGGTACAGGGGGCCTACGAGCAGTACTTC.